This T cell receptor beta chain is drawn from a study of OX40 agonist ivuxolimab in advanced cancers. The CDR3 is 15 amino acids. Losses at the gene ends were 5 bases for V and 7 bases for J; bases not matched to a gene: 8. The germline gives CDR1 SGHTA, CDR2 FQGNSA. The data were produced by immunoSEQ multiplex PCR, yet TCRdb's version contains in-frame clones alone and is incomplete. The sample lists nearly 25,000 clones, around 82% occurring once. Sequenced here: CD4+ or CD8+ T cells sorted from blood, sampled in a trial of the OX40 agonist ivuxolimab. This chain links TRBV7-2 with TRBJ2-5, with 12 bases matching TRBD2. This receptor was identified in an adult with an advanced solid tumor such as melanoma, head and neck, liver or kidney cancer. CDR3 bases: TGTGCCAGCAGCCTAACTAGCGGGAGGTTGGGGACCCAGTACTTC. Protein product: CASSLTSGRLGTQYF.